The clone carrying this T cell receptor beta chain has ten or more counts. Its antigen is not known. Researchers took RNA transcripts and amplified the TCR beta CDR3 regions from them. First-round RT-PCR targeting the TCR CDR3 was performed with the HTBI primer set. TCRdb independently ran MiXCR on the multiplex PCR reads; one entry per CDR3 protein. The sample yields 600,000 to 700,000 distinct CDR3 sequences, approximately 14% seen once. This specimen belongs to a study of T cells in Graves' hyperthyroidism and ophthalmopathy. In the study overall: Sampling of peripheral blood happened at initial diagnosis, prior to any treatment.

The CDR3 loop spans 14 amino acids. Germline V CDR1 and CDR2: MDHEN, SYDVKM. V shed 4 bases and J 7 bases; nucleotides not matched to a gene: 7. Study-level points and caveats: The model's output predicted ophthalmopathy at a median of roughly seven months prior to onset. Among thyroid clonotypes expanded above 0.001, most also appeared in blood.

Each diagnosis drew on symptoms, thyroxine, TRAb, thyroid ultrasound and orbital computed tomography findings. This clonotype originated in a woman in her forties with Graves' ophthalmopathy. Source material: blood. The rearrangement joins TRBV28 to TRBJ1-5, with TRBD1 matching over 7 bases. CDR3 bases: TGTGCCAGCAGTTCTATGGGCAGGGGGCAGCCCCAGCATTTT. Translation: CASSSMGRGQPQHF. The whole variable domain, filled in from reference TRBV28 and TRBJ1-5, reads DVKVTQSSRYLVKRTGEKVFLECVQDMDHENMFWYRQDPGLGLRLIYFSYDVKMKEKGDIPEGYSVSREKKERFSLILESASTNQTSMYLCASSSMGRGQPQHFGDGTRLSIL.